Listed below are T cell receptor beta chains from one sample, sequenced in a study of blood T cell repertoires in COVID-19. Data came from immunoSEQ multiplex PCR; TCRdb stores just in-frame clones and leaves some out. This table has under 500,000 clones, roughly 87% appearing once. Sequenced input: PBMCs or T cells enriched from blood (not recorded which). These receptors all come from a woman aged 18-29 years with acute COVID-19. Both conserved end residues are part of each CDR3. The D gene is left open where the match is weak. Some rows mark clone size as missing; the rest say once, few, many or name a class of expanded clone.

V gene,clone size,J gene,D gene,CDR3 protein,CDR3 DNA
TRBV7-6,-,TRBJ2-2,TRBD2,CASSLESGRGTGELFF,TGTGCCAGCAGCTTAGAATCAGGGAGGGGCACCGGGGAGCTGTTTTTT
TRBV28,-,TRBJ1-1,TRBD1,CASSPTGAADTEAFF,TGTGCCAGCAGTCCGACAGGGGCGGCGGACACTGAAGCTTTCTTT
TRBV19,-,TRBJ2-4,-,CASSINPRKANIQYF,TGTGCCAGTAGTATTAACCCCCGCAAAGCTAACATTCAGTACTTC
TRBV5-8,-,TRBJ1-5,TRBD1,CASSPHRGGNQPQHF,TGTGCCAGCAGTCCTCACAGGGGAGGCAATCAGCCCCAGCATTTT
TRBV2,-,TRBJ2-1,-,CASRDSPYNEQFF,TGTGCCAGCAGAGACAGTCCCTACAATGAGCAGTTCTTC
TRBV27,-,TRBJ2-1,TRBD2,CASSLYPWGGRRGGMSYNEQFF,TGTGCCAGCAGTTTATATCCTTGGGGCGGGAGAAGGGGAGGTATGAGCTACAATGAGCAGTTCTTC
TRBV27,-,TRBJ2-1,TRBD2,CASSLAGSYNEQFF,TGTGCCAGCAGTCTAGCGGGCAGCTACAATGAGCAGTTCTTC
TRBV5-4,-,TRBJ2-3,TRBD1,CASSWRTGASTDTQYF,TGTGCCAGCAGCTGGCGGACAGGGGCTAGCACAGATACGCAGTATTTT
TRBV14,-,TRBJ1-4,-,CASSQWGGKLFF,TGTGCCAGCAGCCAATGGGGAGGAAAACTGTTTTTT
TRBV7-8,-,TRBJ1-5,-,CASSGGGDEGPQHF,TGTGCCAGCAGCGGAGGGGGGGACGAGGGGCCCCAGCATTTT
TRBV12-3/TRBV12-4,-,TRBJ1-2,TRBD1,CASSRATGDGYTF,TGTGCCAGCAGCCGAGCCACAGGGGATGGCTACACCTTC
TRBV7-9,-,TRBJ2-3,-,CASSVVDGGPDTQYF,TGTGCCAGCAGCGTGGTCGACGGGGGGCCAGATACGCAGTATTTT
TRBV6-1,-,TRBJ1-2,-,CASSELRSAARGYTF,TGTGCCAGCAGTGAACTTCGTTCCGCCGCTAGGGGCTACACCTTC
TRBV6-2/TRBV6-3,many,TRBJ2-7,-,CASSNTNYEQYF,TGTGCCAGCAGTAACACAAACTACGAGCAGTACTTC
TRBV3-1/TRBV3-2,-,TRBJ2-5,-,CASSQDYPRGTQYF,TGTGCCAGCAGCCAAGATTACCCCAGGGGGACCCAGTACTTC
TRBV18,-,TRBJ1-5,-,CASSPGGDGNQPQHF,TGTGCCAGCTCCCCCGGCGGGGACGGCAATCAGCCCCAGCATTTT
TRBV29-1,few,TRBJ2-7,TRBD1,CSVPRGTGSHEQYF,TGCAGCGTCCCGCGGGGGACAGGGTCCCACGAGCAGTACTTC
TRBV7-9,few,TRBJ2-7,TRBD2,CASSLGLAGVYEQYF,TGTGCCAGCAGCTTGGGACTAGCGGGAGTCTACGAGCAGTACTTC
TRBV7-9,-,TRBJ2-3,-,CASSSPVRDTLGDTQYF,TGTGCCAGCAGCTCACCGGTCCGGGACACGCTGGGAGATACGCAGTATTTT
TRBV11-2,few,TRBJ1-2,-,CASSSVKHYGYTF,TGTGCCAGCAGCTCGGTGAAGCACTATGGCTACACCTTC
TRBV4-2,once,TRBJ1-1,-,CASSRSGNTEAFF,TGTGCCAGCAGCCGCTCAGGGAACACTGAAGCTTTCTTT
TRBV19,-,TRBJ2-1,-,CASSTLNEQFF,TGTGCCAGTAGTACTCTTAATGAGCAGTTCTTC
TRBV19,few,TRBJ1-6,-,CASSWGGPTSPLHF,TGTGCCAGTAGCTGGGGGGGGCCCACTTCACCCCTCCACTTT
TRBV5-1,-,TRBJ1-2,TRBD1,CASSPGTALYGYTF,TGCGCCAGCAGCCCAGGGACAGCCCTCTATGGCTACACCTTC